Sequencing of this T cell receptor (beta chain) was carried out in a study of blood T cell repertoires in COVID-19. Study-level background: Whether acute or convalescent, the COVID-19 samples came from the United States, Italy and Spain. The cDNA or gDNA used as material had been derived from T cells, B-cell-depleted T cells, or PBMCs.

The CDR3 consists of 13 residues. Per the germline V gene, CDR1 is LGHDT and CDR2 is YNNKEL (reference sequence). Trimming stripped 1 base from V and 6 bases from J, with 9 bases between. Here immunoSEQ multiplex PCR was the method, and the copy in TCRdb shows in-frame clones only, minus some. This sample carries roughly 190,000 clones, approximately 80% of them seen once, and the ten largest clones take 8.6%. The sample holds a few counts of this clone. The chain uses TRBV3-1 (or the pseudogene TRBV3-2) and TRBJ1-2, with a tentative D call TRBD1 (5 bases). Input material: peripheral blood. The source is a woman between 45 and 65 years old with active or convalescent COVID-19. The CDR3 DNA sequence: TGTGCCAGCAGCCAAGTGTGGGGCGATGGCTACACCTTC. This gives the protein CASSQVWGDGYTF.